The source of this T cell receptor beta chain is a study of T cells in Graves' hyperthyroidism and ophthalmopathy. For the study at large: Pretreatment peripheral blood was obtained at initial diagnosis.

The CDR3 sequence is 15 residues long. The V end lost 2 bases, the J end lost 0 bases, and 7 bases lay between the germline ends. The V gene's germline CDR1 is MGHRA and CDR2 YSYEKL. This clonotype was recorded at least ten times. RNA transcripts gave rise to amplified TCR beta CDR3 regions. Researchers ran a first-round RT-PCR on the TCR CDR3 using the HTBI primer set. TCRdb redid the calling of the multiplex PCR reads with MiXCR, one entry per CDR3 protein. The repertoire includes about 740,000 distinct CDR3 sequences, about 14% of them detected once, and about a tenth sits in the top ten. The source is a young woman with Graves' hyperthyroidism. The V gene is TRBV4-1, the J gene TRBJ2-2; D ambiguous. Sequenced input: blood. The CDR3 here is CASSQRYPNTGELFF. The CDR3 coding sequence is TGCGCCAGCAGCCAACGGTACCCGAACACCGGGGAGCTGTTTTTT.